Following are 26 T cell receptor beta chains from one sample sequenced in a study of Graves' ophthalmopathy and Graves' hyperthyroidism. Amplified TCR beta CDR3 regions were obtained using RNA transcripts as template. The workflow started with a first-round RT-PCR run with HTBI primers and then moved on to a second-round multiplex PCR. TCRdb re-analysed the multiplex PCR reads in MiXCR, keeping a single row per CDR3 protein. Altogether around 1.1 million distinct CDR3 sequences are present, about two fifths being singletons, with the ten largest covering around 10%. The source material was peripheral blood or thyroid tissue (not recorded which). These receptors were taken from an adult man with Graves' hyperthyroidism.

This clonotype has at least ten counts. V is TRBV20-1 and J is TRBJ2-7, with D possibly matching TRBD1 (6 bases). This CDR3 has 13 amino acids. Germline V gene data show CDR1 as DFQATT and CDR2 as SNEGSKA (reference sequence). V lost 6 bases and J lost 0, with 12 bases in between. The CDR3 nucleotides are TGCAGTGCGGGGACAACTACCTCCTACGAGCAGTACTTC. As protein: CSAGTTTSYEQYF.

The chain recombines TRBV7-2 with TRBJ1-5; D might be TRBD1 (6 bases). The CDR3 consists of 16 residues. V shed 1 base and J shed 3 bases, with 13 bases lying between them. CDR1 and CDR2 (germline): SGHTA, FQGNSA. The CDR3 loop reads CASSLGKGGNNQPQHF. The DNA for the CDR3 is TGTGCCAGCAGCTTAGGGAAAGGGGGAAACAATCAGCCCCAGCATTTT.

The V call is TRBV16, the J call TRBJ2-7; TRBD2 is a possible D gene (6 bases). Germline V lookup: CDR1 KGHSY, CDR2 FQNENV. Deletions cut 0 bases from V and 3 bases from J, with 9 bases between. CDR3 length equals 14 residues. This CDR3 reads CASSQSGGYYEQYF. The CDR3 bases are TGTGCCAGCAGCCAATCGGGGGGATACTACGAGCAGTACTTC.

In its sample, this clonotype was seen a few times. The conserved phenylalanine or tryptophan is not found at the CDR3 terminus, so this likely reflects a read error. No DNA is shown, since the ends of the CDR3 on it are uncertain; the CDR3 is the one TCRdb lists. CDR3: CASSSVTS. The chain has TRBV7-2 and TRBJ2-6. Germline CDR1 SGHTA, CDR2 FQGNSA. The CDR3 numbers 8 amino acids, ends counted.

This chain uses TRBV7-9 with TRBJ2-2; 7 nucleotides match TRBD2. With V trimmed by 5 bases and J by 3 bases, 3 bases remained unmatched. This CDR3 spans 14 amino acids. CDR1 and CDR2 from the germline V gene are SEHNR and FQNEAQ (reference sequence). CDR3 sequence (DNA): TGTGCCAGCAGCCCTGGACTAGACACCGGGGAGCTGTTTTTT. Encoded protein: CASSPGLDTGELFF. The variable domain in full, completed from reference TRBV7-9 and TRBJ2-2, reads DTGVSQNPRHKITKRGQNVTFRCDPISEHNRLYWYRQTLGQGPEFLTYFQNEAQLEKSRLLSDRFSAERPKGSFSTLEIQRTEQGDSAMYLCASSPGLDTGELFFGEGSRLTVL.

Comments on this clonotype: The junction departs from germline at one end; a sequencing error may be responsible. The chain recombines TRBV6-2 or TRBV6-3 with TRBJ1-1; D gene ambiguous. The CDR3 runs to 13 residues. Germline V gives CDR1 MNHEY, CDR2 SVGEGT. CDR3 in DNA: TGTGGCAGCAGTTACCCCTCAATCACTGAAGCTTTCTTT. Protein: CGSSYPSITEAFF.

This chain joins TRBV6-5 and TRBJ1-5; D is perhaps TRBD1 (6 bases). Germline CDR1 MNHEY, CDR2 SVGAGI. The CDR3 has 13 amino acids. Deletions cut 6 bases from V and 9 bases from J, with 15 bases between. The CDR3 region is CASRYRELGPQHF. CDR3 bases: TGTGCCAGCAGATACAGGGAGTTAGGGCCCCAGCATTTT.

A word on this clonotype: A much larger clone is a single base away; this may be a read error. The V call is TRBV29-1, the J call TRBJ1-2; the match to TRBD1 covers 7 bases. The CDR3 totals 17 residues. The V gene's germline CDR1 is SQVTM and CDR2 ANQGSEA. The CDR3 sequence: CSVVPGTEIGTSAGYIF. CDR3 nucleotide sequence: TGCAGCGTTGTACCCGGGACAGAGATTGGAACGTCTGCTGGCTACATCTTC.

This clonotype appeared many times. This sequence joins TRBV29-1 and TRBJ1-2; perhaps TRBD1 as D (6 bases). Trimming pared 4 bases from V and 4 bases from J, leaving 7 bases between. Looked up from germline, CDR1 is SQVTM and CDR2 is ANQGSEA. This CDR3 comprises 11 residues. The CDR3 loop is CSVGDTYGYTF. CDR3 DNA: TGCAGCGTTGGGGACACCTATGGCTACACCTTC.

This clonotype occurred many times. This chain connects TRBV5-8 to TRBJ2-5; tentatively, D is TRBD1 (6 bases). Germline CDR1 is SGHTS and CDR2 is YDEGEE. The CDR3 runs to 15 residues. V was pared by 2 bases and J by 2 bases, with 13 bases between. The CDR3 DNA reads TGTGCCAGCAGCTTCGCTACAGGGCCTCAAGAGACCCAGTACTTC. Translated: CASSFATGPQETQYF.

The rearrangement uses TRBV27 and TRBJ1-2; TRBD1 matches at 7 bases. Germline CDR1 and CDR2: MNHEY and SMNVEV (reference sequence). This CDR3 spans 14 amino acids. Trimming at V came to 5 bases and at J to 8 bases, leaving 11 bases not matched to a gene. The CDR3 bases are TGTGCCAGCAGTGGGACAGCTGAAAAACTAGGCTACACCTTC. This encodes CASSGTAEKLGYTF.

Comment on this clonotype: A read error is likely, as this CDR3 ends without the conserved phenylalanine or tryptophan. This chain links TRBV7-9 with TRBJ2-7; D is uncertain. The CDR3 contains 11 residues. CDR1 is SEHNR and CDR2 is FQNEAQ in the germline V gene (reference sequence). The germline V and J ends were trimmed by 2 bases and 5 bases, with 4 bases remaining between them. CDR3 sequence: CASSLTDEQYL. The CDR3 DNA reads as TGTGCCAGCAGCTTAACCGACGAGCAGTACCTC.

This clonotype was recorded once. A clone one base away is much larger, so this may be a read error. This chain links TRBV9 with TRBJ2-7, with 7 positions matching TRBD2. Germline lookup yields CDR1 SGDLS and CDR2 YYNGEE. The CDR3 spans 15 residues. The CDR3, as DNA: TGTGCCAGCAGCCCCGACCCGACGGGGGGAGGCGAGAAGTACTTC. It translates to CASSPDPTGGGEKYF.

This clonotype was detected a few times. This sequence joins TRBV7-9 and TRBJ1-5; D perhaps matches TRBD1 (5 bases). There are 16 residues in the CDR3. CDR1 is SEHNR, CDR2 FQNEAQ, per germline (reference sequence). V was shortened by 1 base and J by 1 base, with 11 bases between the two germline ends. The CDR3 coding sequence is TGTGCCAGCAGCTTAGTTGGGGGGTCGAGCAATCAGCCCCAGCATTTT. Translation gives CASSLVGGSSNQPQHF.

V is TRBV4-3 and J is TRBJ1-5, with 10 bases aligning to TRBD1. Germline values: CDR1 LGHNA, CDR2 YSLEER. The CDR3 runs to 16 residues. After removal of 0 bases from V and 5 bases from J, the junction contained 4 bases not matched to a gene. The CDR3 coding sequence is TGCGCCAGCAGCCAAGACCGGGGACAGGGGTATCAGCCCCAGCATTTT. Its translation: CASSQDRGQGYQPQHF.

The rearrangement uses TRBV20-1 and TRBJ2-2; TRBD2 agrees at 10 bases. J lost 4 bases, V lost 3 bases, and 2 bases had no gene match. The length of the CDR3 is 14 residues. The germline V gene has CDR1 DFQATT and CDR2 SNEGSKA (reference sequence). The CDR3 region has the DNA TGCAGTGCTAGGGCTAGCGGGAGCACCGGGGAGCTGTTTTTT. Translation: CSARASGSTGELFF.

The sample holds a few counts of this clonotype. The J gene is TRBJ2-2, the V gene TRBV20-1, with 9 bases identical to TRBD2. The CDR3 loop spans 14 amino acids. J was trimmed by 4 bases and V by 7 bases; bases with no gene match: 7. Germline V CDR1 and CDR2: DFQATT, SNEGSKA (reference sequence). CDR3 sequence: CSVQREAGTGELFF. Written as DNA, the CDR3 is TGCAGTGTCCAGCGGGAGGCCGGCACCGGGGAGCTGTTTTTT.

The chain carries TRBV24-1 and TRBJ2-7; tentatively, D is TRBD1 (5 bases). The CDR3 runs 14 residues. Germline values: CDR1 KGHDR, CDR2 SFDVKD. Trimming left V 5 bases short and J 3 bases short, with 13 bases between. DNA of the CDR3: TGTGCCACCAGTGGAGGTCGCAGGGACTACGAGCAGTACTTC. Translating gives CATSGGRRDYEQYF.

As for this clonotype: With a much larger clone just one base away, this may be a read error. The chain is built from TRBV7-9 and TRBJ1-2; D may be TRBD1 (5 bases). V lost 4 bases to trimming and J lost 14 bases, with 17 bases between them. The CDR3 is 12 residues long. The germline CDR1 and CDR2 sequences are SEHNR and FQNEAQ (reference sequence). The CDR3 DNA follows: TGTGCCAGCAGCTCGGCCGGGGCCACGACGACCTTC. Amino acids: CASSSAGATTTF.

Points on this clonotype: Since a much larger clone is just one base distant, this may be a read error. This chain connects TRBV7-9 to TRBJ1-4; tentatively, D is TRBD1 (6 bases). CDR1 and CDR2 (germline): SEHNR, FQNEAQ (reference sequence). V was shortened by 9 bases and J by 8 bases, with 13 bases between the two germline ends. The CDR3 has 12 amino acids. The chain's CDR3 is CARGGGREKLFF. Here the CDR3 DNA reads TGTGCCAGAGGGGGAGGTCGGGAAAAACTGTTTTTT.

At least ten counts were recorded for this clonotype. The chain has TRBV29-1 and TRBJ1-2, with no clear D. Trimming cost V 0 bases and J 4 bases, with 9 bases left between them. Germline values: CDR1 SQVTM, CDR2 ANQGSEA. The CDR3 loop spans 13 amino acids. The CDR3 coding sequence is TGCAGCGTTGAAGATCGGGCAGCCTATGGCTACACCTTC. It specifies CSVEDRAAYGYTF.

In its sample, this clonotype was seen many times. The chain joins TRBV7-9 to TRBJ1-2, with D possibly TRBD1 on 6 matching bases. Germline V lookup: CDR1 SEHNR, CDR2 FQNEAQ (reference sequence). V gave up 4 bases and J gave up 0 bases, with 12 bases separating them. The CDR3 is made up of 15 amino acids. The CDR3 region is CASSSTGPANYGYTF. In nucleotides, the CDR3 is TGTGCCAGCAGCTCGACAGGACCCGCTAACTATGGCTACACCTTC.

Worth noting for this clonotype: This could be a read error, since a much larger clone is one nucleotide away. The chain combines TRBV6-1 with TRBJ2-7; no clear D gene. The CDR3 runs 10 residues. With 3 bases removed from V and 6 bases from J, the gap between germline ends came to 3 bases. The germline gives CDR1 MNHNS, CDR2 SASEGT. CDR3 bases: TGTGCCAGCAGTGATACCGAGCAGTACTTC. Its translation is CASSDTEQYF.

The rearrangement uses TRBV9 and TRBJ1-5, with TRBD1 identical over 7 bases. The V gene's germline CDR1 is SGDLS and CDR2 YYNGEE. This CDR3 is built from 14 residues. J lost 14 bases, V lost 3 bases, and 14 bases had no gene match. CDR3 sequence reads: CASSDNRQGGYEHF. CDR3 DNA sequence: TGTGCCAGCAGCGACAACAGACAGGGTGGCTACGAGCATTTT.

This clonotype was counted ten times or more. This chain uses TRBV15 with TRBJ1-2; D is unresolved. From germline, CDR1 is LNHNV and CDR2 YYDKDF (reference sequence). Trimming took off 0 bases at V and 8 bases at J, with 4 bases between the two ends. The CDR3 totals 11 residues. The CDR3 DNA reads TGTGCCACCAGCAGAGATCACGGCTACACCTTC. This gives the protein CATSRDHGYTF.

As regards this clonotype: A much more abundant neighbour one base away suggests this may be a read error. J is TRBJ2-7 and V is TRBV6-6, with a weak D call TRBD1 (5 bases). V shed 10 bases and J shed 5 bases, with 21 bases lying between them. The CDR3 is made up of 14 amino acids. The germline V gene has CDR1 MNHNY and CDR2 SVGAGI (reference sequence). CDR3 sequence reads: CAINDGQGIDEQYF. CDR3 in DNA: TGTGCCATCAATGATGGGCAGGGTATCGACGAGCAGTACTTC.